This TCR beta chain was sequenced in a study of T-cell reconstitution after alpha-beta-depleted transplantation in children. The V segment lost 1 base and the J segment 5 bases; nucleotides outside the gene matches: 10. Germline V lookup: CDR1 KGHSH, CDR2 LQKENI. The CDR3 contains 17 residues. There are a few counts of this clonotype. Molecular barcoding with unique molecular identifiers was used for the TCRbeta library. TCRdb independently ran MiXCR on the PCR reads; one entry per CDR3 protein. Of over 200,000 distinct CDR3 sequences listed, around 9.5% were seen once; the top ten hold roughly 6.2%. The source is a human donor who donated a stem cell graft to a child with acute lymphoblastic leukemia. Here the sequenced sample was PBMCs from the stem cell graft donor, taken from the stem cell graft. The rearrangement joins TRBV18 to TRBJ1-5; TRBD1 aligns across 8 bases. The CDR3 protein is CASSPRVGTGNHQPQHF. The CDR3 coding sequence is TGTGCCAGCTCACCACGGGTGGGGACAGGCAACCATCAGCCCCAGCATTTT.